This entry concerns a single T cell receptor (beta chain). Its target is unknown. Original processing methods: Junction-only immunoSEQ sequences carried no quality scores, so filtering differed. Measured with immunoSEQ multiplex PCR; TCRdb has only the in-frame clones, and not every one. V, J and clone size derive from that table, while D and trimming were established from the DNA sequence. The top ten clones hold roughly 13% of a sample with about 480,000 clones, 79% of them seen once. This specimen belongs to a study of shared clonotypes between healthy human individuals. Study-level results: The sampled material consisted only of blood, and tissue repertoires are likely to differ.

It was 80 million to 90 million PBMCs that unsorted samples used for genomic DNA. The clonotype comes from a woman aged 40-49 years in good health. Some clones in this sample may be carry-over from other donors' samples. What was sequenced was PBMCs.

The CDR3 DNA sequence: TGTGCACTTGGACAGCTTTATGAAGCTTTCTTT. This translates into CALGQLYEAFF. The chain uses TRBV30 and TRBJ1-1; a weak D match, TRBD1 (6 bases). Per the germline V gene, CDR1 is GTSNPN and CDR2 is SVGIG (reference sequence). This CDR3 contains 11 residues.